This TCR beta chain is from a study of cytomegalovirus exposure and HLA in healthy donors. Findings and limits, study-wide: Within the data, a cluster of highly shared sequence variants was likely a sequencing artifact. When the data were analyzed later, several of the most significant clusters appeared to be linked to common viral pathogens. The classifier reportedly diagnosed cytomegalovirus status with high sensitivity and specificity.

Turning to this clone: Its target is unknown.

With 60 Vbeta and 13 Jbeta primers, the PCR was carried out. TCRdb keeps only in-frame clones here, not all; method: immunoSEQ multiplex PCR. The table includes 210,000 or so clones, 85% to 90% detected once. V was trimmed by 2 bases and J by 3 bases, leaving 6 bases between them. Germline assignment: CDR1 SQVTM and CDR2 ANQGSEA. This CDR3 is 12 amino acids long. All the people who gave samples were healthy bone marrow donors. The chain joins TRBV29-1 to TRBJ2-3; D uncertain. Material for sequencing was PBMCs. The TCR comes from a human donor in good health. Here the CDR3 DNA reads TGCAGCGTTGAACAGTTAACAGATACGCAGTATTTT. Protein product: CSVEQLTDTQYF.